This is a list of T cell receptor beta chains from one sample in a study of human T cells and chemical hapten exposure. Each CDR3 protein gets one entry after TCRdb re-called the RACE reads with MiXCR. The table records about 200,000 distinct CDR3 sequences, more than 20% of them present only once. This sample comprised whole blood, obtained in connection with sensitization to the hapten diphenylcyclopropenone (DPC). The receptors originated from a woman aged 40 to 55 with alopecia areata. Some clones in this sample may be carry-over from other donors' samples. Both conserved end residues are part of each CDR3. The D gene is left open where the match is weak. Not every row has a clone size; where given, it reads once, few, many or a size class.

D,V,J,size,CDR3,DNA
.,TRBV28,TRBJ1-2,few,CASSSRGGYTF,TGTGCCAGCAGTTCCAGAGGTGGCTACACCTTC
.,TRBV6-5,TRBJ2-2,.,CASSRTVGEFGELFF,TGTGCCAGCAGTCGAACCGTAGGGGAATTCGGGGAGCTGTTTTTT
TRBD2,TRBV4-3,TRBJ2-5,many,CASSQDGLAGAGETQYF,TGCGCCAGCAGCCAAGATGGGCTAGCGGGAGCAGGAGAGACCCAGTACTTC
.,TRBV7-2,TRBJ1-1,many,CASSLALHTEAFF,TGTGCCAGCAGCTTAGCCTTGCACACTGAAGCTTTCTTT
.,TRBV20-1,TRBJ2-1,.,CSARDTAGREQFF,TGCAGTGCTAGAGATACAGCGGGCAGGGAGCAGTTCTTC
.,TRBV20-1,TRBJ2-1,few,CSARDYPEQFF,TGCAGTGCTAGAGATTATCCGGAGCAGTTCTTC
.,TRBV6-5,TRBJ1-1,few,CASALSKGLWAEAFF,TGTGCCAGCGCCCTCTCTAAGGGGTTGTGGGCTGAAGCTTTCTTT
.,TRBV7-2,TRBJ2-5,many,CASSFGQLTGTQYF,TGTGCCAGCAGCTTTGGACAGCTTACGGGGACCCAGTACTTC
.,TRBV5-1,TRBJ2-2,few,CASSLLGELFF,TGCGCCAGCAGCTTACTAGGGGAGCTGTTTTTT
.,TRBV29-1,TRBJ1-3,few,CSVLPSGNTIYF,TGCAGCGTGTTGCCCTCTGGAAACACCATATATTTT
TRBD2,TRBV6-2/TRBV6-3,TRBJ2-7,few,CATGLAGVQEQYF,TGTGCCACCGGACTAGCGGGAGTACAAGAGCAGTACTTC
TRBD2,TRBV29-1,TRBJ2-7,many,CSVGLAGYEQYF,TGCAGCGTTGGGCTAGCGGGATACGAGCAGTACTTC
.,TRBV3-1,TRBJ1-2,few,CASSQEAAGFGYTF,TGTGCCAGCAGCCAAGAGGCGGCAGGGTTTGGCTACACCTTC
TRBD1,TRBV4-3,TRBJ2-3,.,CASSQDPQTGTGTDTQYF,TGCGCCAGCAGCCAAGATCCCCAGACCGGGACAGGGACAGATACGCAGTATTTT
.,TRBV7-2,TRBJ2-3,.,CASSLDRGGPSTDTQYF,TGTGCCAGCAGCTTGGATAGGGGCGGACCGAGCACAGATACGCAGTATTTT
.,TRBV4-3,TRBJ2-2,few,CASSQDSVDTTVNTGELFF,TGCGCCAGCAGCCAAGATTCAGTGGACACTACGGTGAACACCGGGGAGCTGTTTTTT